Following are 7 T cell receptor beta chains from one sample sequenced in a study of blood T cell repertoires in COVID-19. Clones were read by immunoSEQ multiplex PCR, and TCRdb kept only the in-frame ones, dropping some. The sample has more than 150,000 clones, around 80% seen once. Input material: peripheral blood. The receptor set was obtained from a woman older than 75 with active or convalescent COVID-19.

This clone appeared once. The CDR3 protein is CASSTGTSGGMIFGEQYF. DNA of the CDR3: TGCGCCAGCAGTACCGGGACTAGCGGGGGGATGATCTTCGGCGAGCAGTACTTC. The chain links TRBV10-2 to TRBJ2-7, with TRBD2 matching over 15 bases. There are 18 residues in the CDR3. The V segment lost 5 bases and the J segment 6 bases; nucleotides outside the gene matches: 14. CDR1 is WSHSY and CDR2 is SAAADI in the germline V gene.

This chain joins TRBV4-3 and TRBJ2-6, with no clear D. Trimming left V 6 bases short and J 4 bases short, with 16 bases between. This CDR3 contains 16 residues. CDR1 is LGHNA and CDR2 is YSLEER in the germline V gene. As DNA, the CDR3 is TGCGCCAGCAGTCACATAGGCGGCTACGGGGCCAACGTCCTGACTTTC. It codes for CASSHIGGYGANVLTF.

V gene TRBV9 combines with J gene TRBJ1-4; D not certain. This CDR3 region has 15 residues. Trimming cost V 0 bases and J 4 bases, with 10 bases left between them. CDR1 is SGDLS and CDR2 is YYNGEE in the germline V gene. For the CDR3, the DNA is TGTGCCAGCAGCGTAGAGGCAGGCGTTAATGAAAAACTGTTTTTT. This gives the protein CASSVEAGVNEKLFF.

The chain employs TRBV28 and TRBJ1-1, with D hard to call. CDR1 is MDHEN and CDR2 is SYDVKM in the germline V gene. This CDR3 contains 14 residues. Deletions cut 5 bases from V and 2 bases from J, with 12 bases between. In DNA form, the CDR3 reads TGTGCCAGCAGTCTAGATCTGACTAACACTGAAGCTTTCTTT. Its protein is CASSLDLTNTEAFF.

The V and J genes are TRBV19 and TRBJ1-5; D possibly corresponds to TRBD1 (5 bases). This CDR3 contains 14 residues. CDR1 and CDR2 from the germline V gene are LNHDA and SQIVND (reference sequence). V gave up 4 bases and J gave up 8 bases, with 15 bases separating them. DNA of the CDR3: TGTGCCAGTAGTACGGGCGGACACCGGGAGCCCCAGCATTTT. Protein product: CASSTGGHREPQHF.

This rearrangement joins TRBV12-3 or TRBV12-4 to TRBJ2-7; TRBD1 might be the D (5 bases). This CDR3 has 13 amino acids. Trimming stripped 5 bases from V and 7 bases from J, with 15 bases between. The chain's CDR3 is CASSGQGRWEQYF. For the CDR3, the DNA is TGTGCCAGCAGTGGGCAGGGCAGGTGGGAGCAGTACTTC.

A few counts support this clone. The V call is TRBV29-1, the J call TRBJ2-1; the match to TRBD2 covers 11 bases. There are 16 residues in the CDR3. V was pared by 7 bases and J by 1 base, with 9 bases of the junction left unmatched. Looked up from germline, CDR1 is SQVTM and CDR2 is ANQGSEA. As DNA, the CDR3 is TGCAGCGATACTAGTAGCGGGGGGGCTTCCTACAATGAGCAGTTCTTC. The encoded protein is CSDTSSGGASYNEQFF.